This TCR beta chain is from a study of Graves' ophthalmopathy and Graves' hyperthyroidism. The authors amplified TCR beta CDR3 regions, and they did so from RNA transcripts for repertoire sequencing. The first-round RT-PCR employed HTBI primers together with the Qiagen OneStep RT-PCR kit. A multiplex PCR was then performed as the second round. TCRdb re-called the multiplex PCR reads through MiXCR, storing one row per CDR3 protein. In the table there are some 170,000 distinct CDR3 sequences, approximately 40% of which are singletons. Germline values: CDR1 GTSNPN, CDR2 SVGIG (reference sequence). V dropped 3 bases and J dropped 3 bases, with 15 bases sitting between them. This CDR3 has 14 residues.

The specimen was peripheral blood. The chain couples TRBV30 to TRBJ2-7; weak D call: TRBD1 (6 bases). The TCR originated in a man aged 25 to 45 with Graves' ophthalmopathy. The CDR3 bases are TGTGCCTGGAGCCCCGGGGCAGGGGTCTACGAGCAGTACTTC. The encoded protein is CAWSPGAGVYEQYF.